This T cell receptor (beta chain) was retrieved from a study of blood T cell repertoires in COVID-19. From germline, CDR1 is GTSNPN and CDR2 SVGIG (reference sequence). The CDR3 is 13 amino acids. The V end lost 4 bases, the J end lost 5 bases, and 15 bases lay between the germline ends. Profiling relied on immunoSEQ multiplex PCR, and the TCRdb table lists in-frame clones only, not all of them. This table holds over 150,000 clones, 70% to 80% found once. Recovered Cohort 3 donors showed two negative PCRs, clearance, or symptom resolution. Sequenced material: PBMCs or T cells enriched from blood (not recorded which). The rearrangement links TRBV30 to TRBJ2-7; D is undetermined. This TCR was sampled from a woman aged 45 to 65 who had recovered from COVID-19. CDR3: CAWTRGSVHEQYF. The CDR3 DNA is TGTGCCTGGACCCGAGGCTCCGTCCACGAGCAGTACTTC.